This record looks at one T cell receptor beta chain sequence and its context. Which antigen it targets is not known. Base qualities are not at hand, and no much larger clone is one base apart. The entry originates in a study of blood T cells in healthy people across ages (dated by TCRdb to 2013 to 2016). Broadly, across the study: In model experiments, template switching captured about one uniquely barcoded TCR beta cDNA molecule for every two T cells. Using the same blood draw, the study looked at two additional independent replicas of 1 million unique cDNA reads for two donors, one aged 18 to 30 and the other aged 80 or older. Age-related changes in TCR beta repertoire diversity were measured in the study by deep sequencing normalized with unique cDNA molecular identifiers. Donors were grouped into four age groups: young (average roughly 17 years), middle-aged (about 38), aged (over 55) and long-lived (around 82). To avoid experimental bias, donors of different ages were spread randomly across the sequencing lanes.

From the cysteine up to the phenylalanine, the CDR3 has a length of 14 residues. Only CDR3 DNA is held: 42 bases, read in frame from base 1. The trim is 2 bases for V and 4 bases for J, with a gap of 12 bases between the germline ends. The germline V gene supplies CDR1 SGHRS and CDR2 YFSETQ. The approximately 41 donors, aged 6 to 90 years, were systemically healthy Caucasian individuals from Russia. Each donor gave about 9.8 milliliters of peripheral blood, drawn into EDTA-treated Vacutainer tubes. Ficoll-Paque density-gradient centrifugation was used to isolate PBMCs, with at least 7 million per sample. Total RNA, at least 5.5 micrograms per sample, was extracted from PBMCs with Trizol reagent. For every donor, flow cytometry on a PBMC aliquot measured the percentage of naive CD45RAhigh/CD27high T cells. The research as a whole found: Because profiling used bulk unsorted PBMCs, naive and antigen-experienced compartments could not be compared conclusively. Estimates of total diversity based on one million sequenced T cells were considered lower bounds and underestimates. Observed TCR beta diversity correlated strongly with the percentage of naive T cells measured by flow cytometry. Compared with the aged group, the long-lived group had more naive CD4+ T cells, fewer expanded clones and increased TCR diversity, suggesting age selection. Donor CMV infection status was unknown, potentially confounding age-related changes in expanded clonotypes. As age increased, observed TCR beta diversity per million T cells dropped in a roughly linear way, and a significant reduction was already evident by age about 40.

The method was 5' RACE. TCRdb names Illumina HiSeq 2500 as the instrument used. The second PCR ran for about 6 to 12 cycles and used a J-beta primer mix along with a sample-barcoded 5' primer. A template-switch 5' adaptor carrying 12 random nucleotides introduced a unique molecular identifier onto each TCR beta cDNA molecule. Each sample yielded at least 2.5 million CDR3-containing paired-end reads. All of the RNA was converted into first-strand cDNA using the Mint cDNA synthesis kit, with a TRBC-specific oligonucleotide serving as the primer. Following uracil-DNA glycosylase treatment, all cDNA underwent a first 18-cycle PCR with the universal primers M1SS and BC2_uni_R. Under the source paper's analysis protocol: Normalization of each sample was performed by random selection of 1 million high-quality reads, each carrying a distinct molecular identifier. Instead of being binned into consensus sequences, reads that shared molecular identifiers were thrown out. CDR3 identification, clonotype clustering and error correction used MiTCR with a Q25 quality threshold and the strictest error-elimination algorithm. A nonparametric unseen species model with Euler transformation was used to estimate a lower bound on total TCR beta diversity. TCRdb redid the processing of the public reads, applying fastp at Q25 and MiXCR, and retained in-frame beta chains. Identical CDR3 protein sequences are pooled into one entry, listed with their most common genes and DNA. TCRdb's processing, not the study's, gives the V and J calls here. The sample table shows more than 650,000 distinct CDR3 sequences, and about 53% are seen once. Approximately 40% of the sample is taken by the ten largest.

The sequence came from a man of 80 years or more in good health. Sequencing used blood. The chain is made from TRBV5-1 and TRBJ1-2; no D gene call is confident. The nucleotide sequence is given as TGCGCCAGCAGCTTCGGAGACCGGGGCTATGGCTACACCTTC. The translation is CASSFGDRGYGYTF.